This T cell receptor beta chain was identified in a study of cytomegalovirus exposure and HLA in healthy donors. Study overall: Earlier findings included roughly 120 million unique TCR beta sequences obtained from 150 million to 200 million T cells.

The PCR contained 60 Vbeta and 13 Jbeta primers. Method: immunoSEQ multiplex PCR; TCRdb's copy keeps in-frame clones and lacks some. This table holds approximately 180,000 clones, roughly 80% found once. Trimming stripped 1 base from V and 14 bases from J, with 6 bases between. This CDR3 comprises 10 residues. Germline CDR1 and CDR2: MNHNS and SASEGT. The chain couples TRBV6-1 to TRBJ2-4, with D unclear. The sequence was obtained from a woman in her fifties or sixties in good health and CMV-seropositive. Material: PBMCs. CDR3 residues: CASSEGQEYF. The CDR3 DNA sequence: TGTGCCAGCAGTGAAGGGCAGGAGTACTTC.